This T cell receptor (beta chain) derives from a study of CD8 T cells in Susac syndrome. CDR3 length: 12 residues. Germline V lookup: CDR1 SGHTA, CDR2 FQGNSA. V dropped 3 bases and J dropped 11 bases, with 13 bases sitting between them. The RNA, about 0.5 to 1 ug, was put through reverse transcription using random hexamers. TCRdb re-derived calls from the immunoSEQ multiplex PCR reads in MiXCR, one entry per CDR3 protein. The sample shows 150,000 to 200,000 distinct CDR3 sequences, roughly 95% of them seen only once. The sample comprised CD4+ T cells from PBMCs. The receptor comes from a human donor in good health. The chain recombines TRBV7-2 with TRBJ1-1, with D possibly being TRBD1 (5 bases). The CDR3 DNA reads as TGTGCCAGCAGCTTGACGACAGTCCGGGCTTTCTTT. Translated: CASSLTTVRAFF.